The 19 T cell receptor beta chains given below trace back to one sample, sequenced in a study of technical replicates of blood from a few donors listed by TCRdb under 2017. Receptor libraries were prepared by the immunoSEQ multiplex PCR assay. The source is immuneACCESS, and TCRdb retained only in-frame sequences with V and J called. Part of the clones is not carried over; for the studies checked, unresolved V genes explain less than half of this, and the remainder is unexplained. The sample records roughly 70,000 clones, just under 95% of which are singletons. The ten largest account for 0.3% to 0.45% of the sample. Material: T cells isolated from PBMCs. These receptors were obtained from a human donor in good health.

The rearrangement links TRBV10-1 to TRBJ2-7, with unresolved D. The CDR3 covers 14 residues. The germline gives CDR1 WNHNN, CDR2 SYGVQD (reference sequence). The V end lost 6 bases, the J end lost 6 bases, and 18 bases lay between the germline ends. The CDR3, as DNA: TGCGCCAGCAGGGCCTTGGCCGTTGAGGTCGAGCAGTACTTC. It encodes CASRALAVEVEQYF.

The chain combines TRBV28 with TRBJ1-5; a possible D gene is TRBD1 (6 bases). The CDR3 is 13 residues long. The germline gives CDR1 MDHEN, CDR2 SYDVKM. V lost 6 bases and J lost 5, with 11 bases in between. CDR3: CASRPQGYQPQHF. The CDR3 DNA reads TGTGCCAGCAGACCTCAGGGGTATCAGCCCCAGCATTTT.

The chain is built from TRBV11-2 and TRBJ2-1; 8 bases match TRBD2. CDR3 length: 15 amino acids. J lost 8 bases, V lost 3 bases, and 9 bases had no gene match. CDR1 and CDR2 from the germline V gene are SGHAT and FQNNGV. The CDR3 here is CASSFEAGAFHEQFF. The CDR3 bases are TGTGCCAGCAGCTTCGAAGCGGGGGCCTTCCATGAGCAGTTCTTC.

CDR3 region: CASSLMATSLYEQYF. In nucleotides, the CDR3 is TGTGCCAGCAGCTTAATGGCGACTTCCTTATACGAGCAGTACTTC. The chain has TRBV7-8 and TRBJ2-7; D uncertain. Trimming removed 2 bases at V and 4 bases at J, with 15 bases between. The CDR3 is 15 amino acids. Germline V gene lookup returns CDR1 SGHVS and CDR2 FQNEAQ.

CDR3 sequence (DNA): TGTGCCGGCAAATCCCTAGACAGGGGAAACACCATATATTTT. Translation: CAGKSLDRGNTIYF. The chain uses TRBV28 and TRBJ1-3; possibly TRBD1 for D (6 bases). V shed 11 bases and J shed 4 bases, with 18 bases lying between them. Germline V CDR1 and CDR2: MDHEN, SYDVKM. CDR3 size: 14 residues.

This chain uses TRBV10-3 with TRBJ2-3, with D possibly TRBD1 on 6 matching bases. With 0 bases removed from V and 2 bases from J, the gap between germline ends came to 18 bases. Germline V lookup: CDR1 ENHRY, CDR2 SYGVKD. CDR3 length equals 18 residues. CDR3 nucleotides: TGTGCCATCAGTGAGTCCGGTCCAGGACAGTTGACCACAGATACGCAGTATTTT. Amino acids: CAISESGPGQLTTDTQYF.

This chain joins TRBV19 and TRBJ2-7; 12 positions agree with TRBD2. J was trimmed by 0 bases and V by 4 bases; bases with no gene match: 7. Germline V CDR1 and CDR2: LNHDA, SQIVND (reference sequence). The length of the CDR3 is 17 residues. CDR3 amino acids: CASSRTSGIGSSYEQYF. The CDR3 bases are TGTGCCAGTAGTAGGACTAGCGGGATAGGGAGCTCCTACGAGCAGTACTTC.

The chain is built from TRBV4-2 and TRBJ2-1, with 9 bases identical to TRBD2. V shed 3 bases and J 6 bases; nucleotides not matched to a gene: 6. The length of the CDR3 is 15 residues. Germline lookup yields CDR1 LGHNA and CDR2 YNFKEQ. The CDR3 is CASSHMAGGPNEQFF. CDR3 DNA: TGTGCCAGCAGCCACATGGCGGGAGGGCCCAATGAGCAGTTCTTC.

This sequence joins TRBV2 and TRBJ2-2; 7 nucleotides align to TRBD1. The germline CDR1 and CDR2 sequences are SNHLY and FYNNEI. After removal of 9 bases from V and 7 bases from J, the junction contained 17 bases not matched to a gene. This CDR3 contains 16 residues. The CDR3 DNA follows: TGTGCCAGTCAGACAGGGTGGGGGAGTTTAATCGGGGAGCTGTTTTTT. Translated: CASQTGWGSLIGELFF.

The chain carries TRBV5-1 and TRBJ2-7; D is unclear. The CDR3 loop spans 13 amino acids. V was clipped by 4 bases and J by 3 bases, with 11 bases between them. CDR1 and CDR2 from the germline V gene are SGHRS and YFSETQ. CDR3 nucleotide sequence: TGCGCCAGCAGCGTAGACACGTTCTACGAGCAGTACTTC. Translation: CASSVDTFYEQYF.

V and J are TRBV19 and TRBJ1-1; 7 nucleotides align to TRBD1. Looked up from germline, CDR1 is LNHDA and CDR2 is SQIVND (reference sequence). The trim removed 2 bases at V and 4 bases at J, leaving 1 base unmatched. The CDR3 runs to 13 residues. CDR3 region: CASSIQGGTEAFF. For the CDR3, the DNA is TGTGCCAGTAGTATACAGGGGGGCACTGAAGCTTTCTTT.

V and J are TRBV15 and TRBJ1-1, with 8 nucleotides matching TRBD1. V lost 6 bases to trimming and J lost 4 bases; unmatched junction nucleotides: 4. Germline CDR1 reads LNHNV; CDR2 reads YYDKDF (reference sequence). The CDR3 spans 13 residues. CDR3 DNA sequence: TGTGCCACCAGAACGGACAGGGTCACTGAAGCTTTCTTT. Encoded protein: CATRTDRVTEAFF.

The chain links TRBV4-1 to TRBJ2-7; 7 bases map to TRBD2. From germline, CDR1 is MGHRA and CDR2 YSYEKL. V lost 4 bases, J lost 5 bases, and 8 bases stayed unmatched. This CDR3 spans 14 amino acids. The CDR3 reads CASSPGLTRNEQYF. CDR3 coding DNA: TGCGCCAGCAGCCCGGGACTAACAAGGAACGAGCAGTACTTC.

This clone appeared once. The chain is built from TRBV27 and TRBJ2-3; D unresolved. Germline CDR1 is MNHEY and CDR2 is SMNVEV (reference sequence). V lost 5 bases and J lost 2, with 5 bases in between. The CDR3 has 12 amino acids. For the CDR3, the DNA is TGTGCCAGCAGTGCCTACACAGATACGCAGTATTTT. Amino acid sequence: CASSAYTDTQYF.

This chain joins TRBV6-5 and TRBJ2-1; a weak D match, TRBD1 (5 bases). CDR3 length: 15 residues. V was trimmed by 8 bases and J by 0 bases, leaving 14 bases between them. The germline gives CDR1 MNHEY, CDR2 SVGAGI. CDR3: CASPEDKSSYNEQFF. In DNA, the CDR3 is TGTGCCAGCCCTGAGGACAAAAGCTCCTACAATGAGCAGTTCTTC.

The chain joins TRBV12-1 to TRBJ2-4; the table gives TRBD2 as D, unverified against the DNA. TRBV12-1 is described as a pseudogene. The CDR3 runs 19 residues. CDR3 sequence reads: CASSSKRTRLYYAKNIQYF. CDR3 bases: TGTGCCAGCAGCTCCAAGAGGACTAGACTCTACTACGCCAAAAACATTCAGTACTTC.

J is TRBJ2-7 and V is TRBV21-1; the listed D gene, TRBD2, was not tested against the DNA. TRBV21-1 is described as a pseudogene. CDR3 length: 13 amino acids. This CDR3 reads CARPAALSYEQYF. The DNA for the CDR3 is TGTGCCAGGCCCGCGGCCCTATCCTACGAGCAGTACTTC.

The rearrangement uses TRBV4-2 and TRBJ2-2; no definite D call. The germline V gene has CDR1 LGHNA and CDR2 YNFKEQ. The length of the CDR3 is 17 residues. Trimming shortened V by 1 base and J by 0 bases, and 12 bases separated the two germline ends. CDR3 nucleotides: TGTGCCAGCAGCCAAGCGGTTGTGTCTACGAACACCGGGGAGCTGTTTTTT. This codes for CASSQAVVSTNTGELFF.

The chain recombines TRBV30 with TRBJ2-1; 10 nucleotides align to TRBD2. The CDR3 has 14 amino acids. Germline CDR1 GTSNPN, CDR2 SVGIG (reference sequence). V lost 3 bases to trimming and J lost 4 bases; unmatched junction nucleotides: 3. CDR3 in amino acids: CAWRGTSVYNEQFF. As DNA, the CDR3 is TGTGCCTGGAGAGGGACTAGCGTGTACAATGAGCAGTTCTTC.